These T cell receptor beta chains were read from a single sample in a study of blood T cell repertoires in COVID-19. Sequencing was performed with immunoSEQ multiplex PCR; in TCRdb, only in-frame clones are kept and a portion is missing. This sample carries 95,000 to 150,000 clones, 81% of them seen once, and the ten largest clones take more than 3%. The material sequenced was peripheral blood. These receptors all stem from a woman between 45 and 65 years old with acute or convalescent COVID-19. Each CDR3 is given with its conserved first and last residue. The D gene is left open where the match is weak. Size tells how often a clone was seen (once, few, many) or the class of an expanded clone, and some rows leave it out.

d_gene: TRBD1; abundance: .; v_gene: TRBV11-1; j_gene: TRBJ1-4; CDR3aa: CASSSPRTGNEKLFF; CDR3nt: TGTGCCAGCAGCTCCCCACGGACAGGGAATGAAAAACTGTTTTTT
d_gene: .; abundance: .; v_gene: TRBV5-1; j_gene: TRBJ1-4; CDR3aa: CASSPAGGASGEKLFF; CDR3nt: TGCGCCAGCAGCCCCGCGGGGGGGGCGAGTGGTGAAAAACTGTTTTTT
d_gene: TRBD1; abundance: once; v_gene: TRBV10-3; j_gene: TRBJ1-1; CDR3aa: CAIRTQGAVNTEAFF; CDR3nt: TGTGCCATCAGAACTCAGGGGGCGGTGAACACTGAAGCTTTCTTT
d_gene: .; abundance: .; v_gene: TRBV7-9; j_gene: TRBJ2-1; CDR3aa: CASSPRIGGVSYNEQFF; CDR3nt: TGTGCCAGCAGCCCGCGCATAGGGGGAGTGTCCTACAATGAGCAGTTCTTC
d_gene: TRBD2; abundance: .; v_gene: TRBV5-1; j_gene: TRBJ2-1; CDR3aa: CASTIAGVHYNEQFF; CDR3nt: TGCGCCAGCACCATAGCGGGGGTTCACTACAATGAGCAGTTCTTC
d_gene: TRBD2; abundance: .; v_gene: TRBV9; j_gene: TRBJ2-1; CDR3aa: CASSVGASGFPHNEQFF; CDR3nt: TGTGCCAGCAGCGTAGGGGCTAGCGGGTTCCCACACAATGAGCAGTTCTTC
d_gene: .; abundance: once; v_gene: TRBV6-5; j_gene: TRBJ1-1; CDR3aa: CASSYSWGGTEAFF; CDR3nt: TGTGCCAGCAGTTACTCATGGGGGGGCACTGAAGCTTTCTTT
d_gene: .; abundance: .; v_gene: TRBV2; j_gene: TRBJ2-5; CDR3aa: CASSTTRGPQETQYF; CDR3nt: TGTGCCAGCTCGACTACGCGGGGACCACAAGAGACCCAGTACTTC
d_gene: .; abundance: .; v_gene: TRBV24-1; j_gene: TRBJ2-3; CDR3aa: CATSEYSDTQYF; CDR3nt: TGTGCCACCAGTGAATACTCGGATACGCAGTATTTT
d_gene: .; abundance: .; v_gene: TRBV27; j_gene: TRBJ2-1; CDR3aa: CASQLVRAVNEQFF; CDR3nt: TGTGCCAGCCAATTGGTCAGGGCGGTCAATGAGCAGTTCTTC
d_gene: TRBD1; abundance: .; v_gene: TRBV28; j_gene: TRBJ1-2; CDR3aa: CASSFYQDRGIYGYTF; CDR3nt: TGTGCCAGCAGTTTCTACCAGGACAGGGGCATCTATGGCTACACCTTC
d_gene: .; abundance: .; v_gene: TRBV28; j_gene: TRBJ2-5; CDR3aa: CASSSGGAGGETQYF; CDR3nt: TGTGCCAGCAGTTCCGGTGGCGCGGGTGGGGAGACCCAGTACTTC
d_gene: TRBD1; abundance: .; v_gene: TRBV27; j_gene: TRBJ1-2; CDR3aa: CASSSGQGGGIYGYTF; CDR3nt: TGTGCCAGCAGTTCCGGACAGGGAGGAGGGATCTATGGCTACACCTTC
d_gene: .; abundance: .; v_gene: TRBV2; j_gene: TRBJ2-1; CDR3aa: CASSQQERVEQFF; CDR3nt: TGTGCCAGCAGTCAGCAGGAGAGGGTTGAGCAGTTCTTC
d_gene: .; abundance: .; v_gene: TRBV6-6; j_gene: TRBJ1-2; CDR3aa: CASRPTGDYGYTF; CDR3nt: TGTGCCAGCAGACCTACAGGTGACTATGGCTACACCTTC
d_gene: .; abundance: .; v_gene: TRBV27; j_gene: TRBJ1-5; CDR3aa: CASSGGSPQPQHF; CDR3nt: TGTGCCAGCAGCGGGGGGAGTCCTCAGCCCCAGCATTTT
d_gene: .; abundance: .; v_gene: TRBV24-1; j_gene: TRBJ2-3; CDR3aa: CATSDPGWLDTQYF; CDR3nt: TGTGCCACCAGTGACCCCGGGTGGCTTGATACGCAGTATTTT
d_gene: .; abundance: once; v_gene: TRBV18; j_gene: TRBJ2-7; CDR3aa: CASSPPSLGGSYEQYF; CDR3nt: TGTGCCAGCTCACCACCTTCCCTCGGGGGCTCCTACGAGCAGTACTTC
d_gene: .; abundance: .; v_gene: TRBV27; j_gene: TRBJ2-1; CDR3aa: CASSYRGRHNEQFF; CDR3nt: TGTGCCAGCAGTTACCGCGGGCGCCACAATGAGCAGTTCTTC
d_gene: TRBD1; abundance: .; v_gene: TRBV5-4; j_gene: TRBJ2-7; CDR3aa: CASSPDRIGEQYF; CDR3nt: TGTGCCAGCAGCCCGGACAGGATCGGCGAGCAGTACTTC
d_gene: .; abundance: .; v_gene: TRBV3-1/TRBV3-2; j_gene: TRBJ2-1; CDR3aa: CASTTGLALYNEQFF; CDR3nt: TGTGCCAGCACCACGGGACTGGCACTTTACAATGAGCAGTTCTTC
d_gene: TRBD1; abundance: once; v_gene: TRBV2; j_gene: TRBJ1-2; CDR3aa: CASSAGTGINGYTF; CDR3nt: TGTGCCAGCAGTGCCGGGACAGGGATCAATGGCTACACCTTC
d_gene: .; abundance: .; v_gene: TRBV9; j_gene: TRBJ1-4; CDR3aa: CASSEGRRATNEKLFF; CDR3nt: TGTGCCAGCAGCGAGGGGCGTAGGGCAACTAATGAAAAACTGTTTTTT
d_gene: .; abundance: once; v_gene: TRBV19; j_gene: TRBJ1-6; CDR3aa: CASRRNGDSPLHF; CDR3nt: TGTGCCAGTCGACGAAACGGGGATTCACCCCTCCACTTT
d_gene: .; abundance: .; v_gene: TRBV19; j_gene: TRBJ1-2; CDR3aa: CASSKNQGISYGYTF; CDR3nt: TGTGCCAGTAGTAAAAACCAGGGGATAAGCTATGGCTACACCTTC
d_gene: .; abundance: .; v_gene: TRBV30; j_gene: TRBJ2-4; CDR3aa: CAWSLRGNPKNIQYF; CDR3nt: TGTGCCTGGAGTCTCAGGGGCAATCCCAAAAACATTCAGTACTTC
d_gene: .; abundance: .; v_gene: TRBV3-1/TRBV3-2; j_gene: TRBJ1-1; CDR3aa: CASSPGVIRLTEAFF; CDR3nt: TGTGCCAGCAGCCCGGGGGTTATAAGGCTCACTGAAGCTTTCTTT
d_gene: .; abundance: .; v_gene: TRBV29-1; j_gene: TRBJ2-2; CDR3aa: CGWGPDTGELFF; CDR3nt: TGCGGGTGGGGGCCTGACACCGGGGAGCTGTTTTTT
d_gene: TRBD2; abundance: .; v_gene: TRBV10-3; j_gene: TRBJ2-1; CDR3aa: CAISEGLAEYNEQFF; CDR3nt: TGTGCCATCAGTGAAGGACTAGCGGAGTACAATGAGCAGTTCTTC
d_gene: .; abundance: once; v_gene: TRBV7-9; j_gene: TRBJ1-2; CDR3aa: CASTAEGYGYTF; CDR3nt: TGTGCCAGCACCGCGGAGGGGTACGGCTACACCTTC
d_gene: .; abundance: .; v_gene: TRBV28; j_gene: TRBJ2-7; CDR3aa: CASTKSGFSSYEQYF; CDR3nt: TGTGCCAGCACCAAGAGCGGGTTTAGCTCCTACGAGCAGTACTTC
d_gene: TRBD1; abundance: .; v_gene: TRBV10-3; j_gene: TRBJ2-1; CDR3aa: CATAGQGDEQFF; CDR3nt: TGTGCCACTGCCGGACAGGGCGATGAGCAGTTCTTC
d_gene: TRBD2; abundance: .; v_gene: TRBV27; j_gene: TRBJ2-1; CDR3aa: CASSSGGASYNEQFF; CDR3nt: TGTGCCAGCAGTTCCGGGGGGGCATCCTACAATGAGCAGTTCTTC
d_gene: .; abundance: .; v_gene: TRBV6-6; j_gene: TRBJ1-1; CDR3aa: CASSLLGGTEAFF; CDR3nt: TGTGCCAGCAGTCTCTTGGGGGGCACTGAAGCTTTCTTT
d_gene: .; abundance: .; v_gene: TRBV14; j_gene: TRBJ1-3; CDR3aa: CASSQVGTGNTIYF; CDR3nt: TGTGCCAGCAGCCAAGTAGGGACAGGAAACACCATATATTTT
d_gene: .; abundance: .; v_gene: TRBV11-2; j_gene: TRBJ1-2; CDR3aa: CASSLGSEYGYTF; CDR3nt: TGTGCCAGCAGCTTAGGCTCAGAATATGGCTACACCTTC
d_gene: .; abundance: .; v_gene: TRBV5-1; j_gene: TRBJ2-7; CDR3aa: CASSLASEVYEQYF; CDR3nt: TGCGCCAGCAGCTTGGCCTCCGAGGTCTACGAGCAGTACTTC
d_gene: TRBD2; abundance: .; v_gene: TRBV27; j_gene: TRBJ2-4; CDR3aa: CASSRTSGRAAELAKNIQYF; CDR3nt: TGTGCCAGCAGTCGCACTAGCGGGAGGGCCGCAGAACTAGCCAAAAACATTCAGTACTTC
d_gene: .; abundance: .; v_gene: TRBV12-5; j_gene: TRBJ1-1; CDR3aa: CASGLVSGAEAFF; CDR3nt: TGTGCTAGTGGTTTGGTCTCAGGGGCTGAAGCTTTCTTT
d_gene: TRBD1; abundance: few; v_gene: TRBV18; j_gene: TRBJ1-5; CDR3aa: CASSSDRDQPQHF; CDR3nt: TGTGCCAGCTCATCTGACAGGGATCAGCCCCAGCATTTT
d_gene: TRBD1; abundance: .; v_gene: TRBV19; j_gene: TRBJ1-5; CDR3aa: CASSQTGTSNQPQHF; CDR3nt: TGTGCCAGTAGTCAGACAGGGACGAGCAATCAGCCCCAGCATTTT
d_gene: TRBD1; abundance: once; v_gene: TRBV5-1; j_gene: TRBJ1-4; CDR3aa: CASSSGTGDEKLFF; CDR3nt: TGCGCCAGCAGCTCTGGGACAGGCGACGAAAAACTGTTTTTT
d_gene: .; abundance: .; v_gene: TRBV7-3; j_gene: TRBJ2-1; CDR3aa: CASSLSSVKGNEQFF; CDR3nt: TGTGCCAGCAGCTTAAGTAGCGTCAAAGGGAATGAGCAGTTCTTC
d_gene: .; abundance: .; v_gene: TRBV28; j_gene: TRBJ2-1; CDR3aa: CASSFVSGGRTYNEQFF; CDR3nt: TGTGCCAGCAGTTTCGTCTCCGGGGGACGTACCTACAATGAGCAGTTCTTC
d_gene: TRBD1; abundance: .; v_gene: TRBV19; j_gene: TRBJ1-1; CDR3aa: CASSTGQGATEAFF; CDR3nt: TGTGCCAGTAGTACGGGACAGGGGGCCACTGAAGCTTTCTTT